This T cell receptor (beta chain) was sequenced for a study of molecular identifiers for immune sequencing clone quantification. TCRdb passed the PCR reads through MiXCR, listing each CDR3 protein once. The repertoire includes under 800,000 distinct CDR3 sequences, roughly 27% of them detected once, and 0.6% to 0.9% sits in the top ten. Turning to this clonotype: A junction boundary mismatches the germline segment, possibly from a read error.

This CDR3 has 17 residues. The sample taken for sequencing was naive CD8+ T cells from blood, with Jurkat cell RNA spiked in. The subset is: FACS-sorted CD8+CD4-CCR7+CD45RA+ naive T cells. J is TRBJ2-3 and V is TRBV12-3 or TRBV12-4, with a possible D match to TRBD2 (6 bases). The receptor was isolated from a human donor in good health. Some libraries in this study had Jurkat cell RNA spiked in. CDR3 DNA: TGTGCCAGCAGCTTAGCGGAACTAGCTTATGCTACAGATACGCAGTATTTT. Its protein product is CASSLAELAYATDTQYF.